This T cell receptor (beta chain) is drawn from a study of early T cells in non-severe SARS-CoV-2 infection. The germline V and J ends were trimmed by 1 base and 4 bases, with 16 bases remaining between them. In germline, CDR1 is DFQATT, CDR2 SNEGSKA (reference sequence). The CDR3 totals 15 residues. There are many counts of this clonotype. TCRdb used MiXCR to reprocess the 5' RACE reads, holding one entry per CDR3 protein. The table lists about 48,000 distinct CDR3 sequences, approximately 8.1% of them singletons, with around 6.1% in the top ten. This TCR was sampled from an adult who was a healthcare worker with PCR-confirmed SARS-CoV-2 infection or an uninfected control (not recorded which). The specimen was whole blood. This chain joins TRBV20-1 and TRBJ1-1; a weak D match, TRBD1 (6 bases). The chain's CDR3 is CSARVVWGLGTEAFF. The CDR3 bases are TGCAGTGCTAGAGTCGTGTGGGGGCTCGGCACTGAAGCTTTCTTT.